This is a list of T cell receptor beta chains from one sample in a study of shared T cell receptors in the human thymus. TCRdb keeps only in-frame clones here, not all; method: immunoSEQ multiplex PCR. The sample lists 640,000 or so clones; more than 75% were seen once. The same data also contributed to another study, on human thymus T cells.

Sequencing used thymocytes. The origin of the receptors is a boy younger than two with a congenital heart defect. Both conserved end residues are part of each CDR3. A D gene is named only where the DNA matches it firmly. Part of the rows lack a size; the others show once, few, many or a class for expanded clones.

D	size	V	J	CDR3	DNA
-	once	TRBV5-1	TRBJ2-1	CASSLDRRTSDQFF	TGCGCCAGCAGCTTGGATAGGCGGACATCGGATCAGTTCTTC
TRBD2	-	TRBV14	TRBJ2-5	CASSHRTSGKVRETQYF	TGTGCCAGCAGCCATCGTACTAGCGGGAAAGTGAGAGAGACCCAGTACTTC
-	-	TRBV14	TRBJ2-3	CASSQVRQGLLYASTDTQYF	TGTGCCAGCAGCCAAGTGCGGCAGGGGCTGCTTTACGCGAGCACAGATACGCAGTATTTT
TRBD2	-	TRBV4-3	TRBJ2-1	CASSQEPSGDYNEQFF	TGCGCCAGCAGCCAAGAACCTAGCGGGGACTACAATGAGCAGTTCTTC
TRBD1	-	TRBV18	TRBJ1-4	CASLFDRAPEKLFF	TGTGCCAGCTTATTTGACAGGGCCCCTGAAAAACTGTTTTTT
TRBD1	-	TRBV9	TRBJ2-7	CASSAGGTGGSREQYF	TGTGCCAGCAGCGCCGGGGGGACAGGGGGTAGTCGGGAGCAGTACTTC
-	-	TRBV27	TRBJ2-4	CASSRGNIQYF	TGTGCCAGCTCCCGGGGGAACATTCAGTACTTC
-	-	TRBV14	TRBJ1-1	CASSPTEGVNTEAFF	TGTGCCAGCAGCCCCACGGAGGGCGTGAACACTGAAGCTTTCTTT
TRBD1	-	TRBV6-1	TRBJ1-1	CASSEAPTGGEAFF	TGTGCCAGCAGTGAAGCGCCAACAGGGGGTGAAGCTTTCTTT
-	-	TRBV18	TRBJ1-1	CASSPPFMNTEAFF	TGTGCCAGCTCACCACCATTTATGAACACTGAAGCTTTCTTT
TRBD2	-	TRBV5-3	TRBJ2-1	CARSFPRLAAYNEQFF	TGTGCCAGAAGCTTTCCGCGACTAGCAGCCTACAATGAGCAGTTCTTC
TRBD2	-	TRBV6-1	TRBJ2-2	CASSERRIAGAETNTGELFF	TGTGCCAGCAGTGAGAGGAGAATAGCGGGAGCGGAAACGAACACCGGGGAGCTGTTTTTT
-	-	TRBV4-3	TRBJ1-5	CASSQGEYQPQHF	TGCGCCAGCAGCCAAGGAGAGTATCAGCCCCAGCATTTT
-	-	TRBV6-5	TRBJ1-5	CASSYAAGMEQPQHF	TGTGCCAGCAGTTACGCGGCAGGGATGGAGCAGCCCCAGCATTTT
TRBD1	once	TRBV19	TRBJ2-5	CASSSRGGQGAETQYF	TGTGCCAGTAGCTCCCGAGGGGGGCAGGGGGCGGAGACCCAGTACTTC
-	-	TRBV5-1	TRBJ2-7	CASSLAPSRSYEQYF	TGCGCCAGCAGCTTGGCGCCTAGCAGATCCTACGAGCAGTACTTC
TRBD1	-	TRBV10-3	TRBJ2-7	CAISVWDRGRLEVYEQYF	TGTGCCATCAGTGTGTGGGACAGGGGAAGGTTGGAAGTCTACGAGCAGTACTTC
TRBD1	-	TRBV6-6	TRBJ2-5	CAIHRGLEETQYF	TGTGCCATCCACAGGGGGCTCGAAGAGACCCAGTACTTC
-	-	TRBV6-5	TRBJ1-6	CASSQTRLDNSPLHF	TGTGCCAGCAGTCAAACGAGGCTGGATAATTCACCCCTCCACTTT
TRBD1	once	TRBV6-6	TRBJ1-1	CASSYRDRGLTEAFF	TGTGCCAGCAGTTACAGGGACAGGGGGCTCACTGAAGCTTTCTTT
-	-	TRBV28	TRBJ1-2	CASSLGGQSKLSPNFYGYTF	TGTGCCAGCAGTTTAGGCGGACAGTCCAAACTGAGTCCAAACTTCTATGGCTACACCTTC
TRBD2	-	TRBV5-4	TRBJ2-7	CASSLLTSGRPYEQYF	TGTGCCAGCAGCTTGCTGACTAGCGGGAGGCCTTACGAGCAGTACTTC
TRBD1	-	TRBV15	TRBJ2-1	CATSSRTGWADNEQFF	TGTGCCACCAGCTCAAGGACAGGGTGGGCTGACAATGAGCAGTTCTTC
TRBD2	-	TRBV11-2	TRBJ2-5	CASSSTSMRLQETQYF	TGTGCCAGCAGCTCGACTAGCATGAGGTTACAAGAGACCCAGTACTTC
-	-	TRBV18	TRBJ1-6	CASSLGTTSPLHF	TGTGCCAGCTCCTTGGGGACTACTTCACCCCTCCACTTT
TRBD1	-	TRBV2	TRBJ1-4	CASSGPGQSLPTNEKLFF	TGTGCCAGCAGTGGGCCGGGACAGTCTCTCCCAACTAATGAAAAACTGTTTTTT
-	-	TRBV7-6	TRBJ2-7	CASSLALSAGPHREEQYF	TGTGCCAGCAGCTTAGCGCTAAGTGCAGGCCCGCACCGAGAGGAGCAGTACTTC
-	few	TRBV4-3	TRBJ2-7	CASSLTTGSYEQYF	TGCGCCAGCAGCCTGACGACAGGCTCCTACGAGCAGTACTTC
TRBD1	-	TRBV10-2	TRBJ1-4	CASSLGGDYEKLFF	TGCGCCAGCAGTTTAGGGGGCGATTATGAAAAACTGTTTTTT
TRBD1	-	TRBV5-1	TRBJ1-5	CASSQGAPGLYSNQPQHF	TGCGCCAGCAGCCAGGGGGCCCCGGGGCTATATAGCAATCAGCCCCAGCATTTT
TRBD1	-	TRBV7-3	TRBJ1-6	CASSPSGGITPLHF	TGTGCCAGCAGCCCATCAGGGGGCATAACACCCCTCCACTTT
TRBD1	-	TRBV7-2	TRBJ1-4	CASSLSRTGSTNEKLFF	TGTGCCAGCAGCTTAAGTCGGACAGGCTCAACTAATGAAAAACTGTTTTTT
TRBD2	-	TRBV4-1	TRBJ2-2	CASSQVPRLAGAPGELFF	TGCGCCAGCAGCCAAGTCCCCCGACTAGCGGGAGCCCCCGGGGAGCTGTTTTTT
TRBD2	-	TRBV6-4	TRBJ2-1	CASSSGTSGYNEQFF	TGTGCCAGCAGTTCCGGGACTAGCGGATACAATGAGCAGTTCTTC
-	-	TRBV4-1	TRBJ2-7	CASSQGPGSYEQYF	TGCGCCAGCAGCCAAGGGCCCGGGTCTTACGAGCAGTACTTC